This TCR beta chain was observed in a study of T-cell reconstitution after alpha-beta-depleted transplantation in children. Researchers prepared the TCRbeta library using unique molecular identifiers, the study reports. Each CDR3 protein gets one entry after TCRdb re-called the PCR reads with MiXCR. Found here are about 420,000 distinct CDR3 sequences, about 11% of them singletons; the top ten hold roughly 5.5%. This CDR3 is 12 amino acids long. Per germline, CDR1 SGDLS and CDR2 YYNGEE. Trimming removed 0 bases at V and 5 bases at J, with 4 bases between. This sequence was found in a human donor who donated a stem cell graft to a child with acute myeloid leukemia. This sequence joins TRBV9 and TRBJ2-3; no reliable D call. The sample consisted of PBMCs from the stem cell graft donor, taken from the stem cell graft. The CDR3 protein is CASSVAGDTQYF. CDR3 bases: TGTGCCAGCAGCGTAGCTGGAGATACGCAGTATTTT. Supplemented by reference TRBV9 and TRBJ2-3, the full variable domain reads DSGVTQTPKHLITATGQRVTLRCSPRSGDLSVYWYQQSLDQGLQFLIQYYNGEERAKGNILERFSAQQFPDLHSELNLSSLELGDSALYFCASSVAGDTQYFGPGTRLTVL.